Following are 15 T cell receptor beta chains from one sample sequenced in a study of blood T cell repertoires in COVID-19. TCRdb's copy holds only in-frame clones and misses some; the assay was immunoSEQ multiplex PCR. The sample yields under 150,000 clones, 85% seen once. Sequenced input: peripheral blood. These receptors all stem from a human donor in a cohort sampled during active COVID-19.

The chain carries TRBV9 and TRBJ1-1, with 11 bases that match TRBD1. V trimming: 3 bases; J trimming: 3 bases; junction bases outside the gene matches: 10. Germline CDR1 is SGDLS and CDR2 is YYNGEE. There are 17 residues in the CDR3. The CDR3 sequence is CASSAGTGGLGDTEAFF. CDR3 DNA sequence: TGTGCCAGCAGCGCCGGGACAGGGGGGCTCGGGGACACTGAAGCTTTCTTT. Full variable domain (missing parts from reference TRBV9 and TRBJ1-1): DSGVTQTPKHLITATGQRVTLRCSPRSGDLSVYWYQQSLDQGLQFLIQYYNGEERAKGNILERFSAQQFPDLHSELNLSSLELGDSALYFCASSAGTGGLGDTEAFFGQGTRLTVV.

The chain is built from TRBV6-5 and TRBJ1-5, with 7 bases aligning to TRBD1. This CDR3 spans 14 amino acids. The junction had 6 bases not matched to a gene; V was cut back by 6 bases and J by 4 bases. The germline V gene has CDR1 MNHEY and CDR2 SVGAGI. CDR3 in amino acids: CASRGDSKNQPQHF. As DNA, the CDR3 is TGTGCCAGCAGGGGGGACAGCAAGAATCAGCCCCAGCATTTT.

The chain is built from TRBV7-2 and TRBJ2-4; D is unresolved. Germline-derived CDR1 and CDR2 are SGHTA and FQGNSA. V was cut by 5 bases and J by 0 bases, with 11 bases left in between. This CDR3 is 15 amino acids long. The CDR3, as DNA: TGTGCCAGCAGCCCACACCCCCTAGCCAAAAACATTCAGTACTTC. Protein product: CASSPHPLAKNIQYF.

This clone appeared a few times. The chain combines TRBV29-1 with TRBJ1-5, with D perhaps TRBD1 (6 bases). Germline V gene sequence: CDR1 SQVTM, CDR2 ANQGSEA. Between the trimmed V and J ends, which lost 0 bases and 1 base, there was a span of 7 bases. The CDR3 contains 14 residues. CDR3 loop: CSVEEQGSNQPQHF. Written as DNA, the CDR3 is TGCAGCGTTGAAGAACAGGGCAGCAATCAGCCCCAGCATTTT. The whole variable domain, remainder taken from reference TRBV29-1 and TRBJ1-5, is SAVISQKPSRDICQRGTSLTIQCQVDSQVTMMFWYRQQPGQSLTLIATANQGSEATYESGFVIDKFPISRPNLTFSTLTVSNMSPEDSSIYLCSVEEQGSNQPQHFGDGTRLSIL.

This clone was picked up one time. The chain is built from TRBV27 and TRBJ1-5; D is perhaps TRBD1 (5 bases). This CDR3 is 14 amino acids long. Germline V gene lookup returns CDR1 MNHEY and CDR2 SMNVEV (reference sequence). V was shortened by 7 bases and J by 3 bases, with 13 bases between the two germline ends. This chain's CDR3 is CASNWGRINQPQHF. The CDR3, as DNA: TGTGCCAGCAATTGGGGCAGAATCAATCAGCCCCAGCATTTT.

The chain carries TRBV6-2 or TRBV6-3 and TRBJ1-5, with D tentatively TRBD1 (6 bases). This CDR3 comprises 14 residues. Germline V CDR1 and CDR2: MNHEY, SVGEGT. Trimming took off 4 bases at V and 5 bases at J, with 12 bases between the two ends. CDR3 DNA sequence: TGTGCCAGCAGTTCCGTTGGGGGCTATCAGCCCCAGCATTTT. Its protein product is CASSSVGGYQPQHF.

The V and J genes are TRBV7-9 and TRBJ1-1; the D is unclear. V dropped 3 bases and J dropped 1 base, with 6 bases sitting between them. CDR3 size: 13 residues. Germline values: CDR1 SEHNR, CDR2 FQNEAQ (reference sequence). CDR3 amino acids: CASSFVQNTEAFF. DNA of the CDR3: TGTGCCAGCAGCTTTGTCCAGAACACTGAAGCTTTCTTT. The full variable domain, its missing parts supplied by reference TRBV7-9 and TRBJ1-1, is DTGVSQNPRHKITKRGQNVTFRCDPISEHNRLYWYRQTLGQGPEFLTYFQNEAQLEKSRLLSDRFSAERPKGSFSTLEIQRTEQGDSAMYLCASSFVQNTEAFFGQGTRLTVV.

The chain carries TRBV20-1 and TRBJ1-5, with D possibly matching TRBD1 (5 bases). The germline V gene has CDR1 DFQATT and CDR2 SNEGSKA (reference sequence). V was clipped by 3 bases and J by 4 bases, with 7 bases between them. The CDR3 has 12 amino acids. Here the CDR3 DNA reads TGCAGTGCTAGTACAGGAAATCAGCCCCAGCATTTT. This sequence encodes CSASTGNQPQHF.

The CDR3 reads CASSGYQGARVDSPLHF. CDR3 bases: TGTGCCAGCAGCGGATATCAGGGGGCGCGGGTTGATTCACCCCTCCACTTT. The rearrangement joins TRBV5-6 to TRBJ1-6; 8 nucleotides agree with TRBD1. This CDR3 spans 17 amino acids. V lost 4 bases, J lost 8 bases, and 14 bases stayed unmatched. Germline loops: CDR1 SGHDT, CDR2 YYEEEE. Supplemented by reference TRBV5-6 and TRBJ1-6, the full variable domain reads DAGVTQSPTHLIKTRGQQVTLRCSPKSGHDTVSWYQQALGQGPQFIFQYYEEEERQRGNFPDRFSGHQFPNYSSELNVNALLLGDSALYLCASSGYQGARVDSPLHFGNGTRLTVT.

The CDR3 sequence is CASSFSGRDNQPQHF. The CDR3 nucleotides read TGTGCCAGCAGTTTCTCAGGCAGAGACAATCAGCCCCAGCATTTT. The chain recombines TRBV27 with TRBJ1-5; D gene uncertain. The CDR3 sequence is 15 residues long. CDR1 and CDR2 (germline): MNHEY, SMNVEV (reference sequence). V gave up 3 bases and J gave up 3 bases, with 12 bases separating them.

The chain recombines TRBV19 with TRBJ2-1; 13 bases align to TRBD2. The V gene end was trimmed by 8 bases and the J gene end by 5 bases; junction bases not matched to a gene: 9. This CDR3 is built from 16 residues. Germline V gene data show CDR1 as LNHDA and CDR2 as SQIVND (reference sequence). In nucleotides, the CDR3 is TGTGCCAGTGGGGGAGTGACTAGCGGGGGGAACAATGAGCAGTTCTTC. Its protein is CASGGVTSGGNNEQFF.

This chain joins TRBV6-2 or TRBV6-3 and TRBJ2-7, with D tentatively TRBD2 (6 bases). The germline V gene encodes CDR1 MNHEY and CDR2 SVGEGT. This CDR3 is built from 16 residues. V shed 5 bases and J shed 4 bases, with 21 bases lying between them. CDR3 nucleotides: TGTGCCAGCAGTCTGACCGGGACTTTCGCGGATTACGAGCAGTACTTC. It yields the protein CASSLTGTFADYEQYF.

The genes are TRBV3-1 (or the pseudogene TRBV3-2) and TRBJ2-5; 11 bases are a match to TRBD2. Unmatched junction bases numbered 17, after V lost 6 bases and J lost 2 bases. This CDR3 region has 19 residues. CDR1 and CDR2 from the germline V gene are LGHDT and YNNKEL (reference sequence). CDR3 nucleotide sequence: TGTGCCAGCAGTCGTAATAGCGGGGGGGCCAGGAGGAGGCAAGAGACCCAGTACTTC. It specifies CASSRNSGGARRRQETQYF.

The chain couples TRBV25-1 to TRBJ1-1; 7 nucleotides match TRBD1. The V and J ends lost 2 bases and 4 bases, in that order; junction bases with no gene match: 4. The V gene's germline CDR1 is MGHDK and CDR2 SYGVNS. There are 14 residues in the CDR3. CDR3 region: CASSELQGSTEAFF. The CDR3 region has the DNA TGTGCCAGCAGTGAACTACAGGGGAGCACTGAAGCTTTCTTT. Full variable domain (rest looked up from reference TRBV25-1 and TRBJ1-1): EADIYQTPRYLVIGTGKKITLECSQTMGHDKMYWYQQDPGMELHLIHYSYGVNSTEKGDLSSESTVSRIRTEHFPLTLESARPSHTSQYLCASSELQGSTEAFFGQGTRLTVV.

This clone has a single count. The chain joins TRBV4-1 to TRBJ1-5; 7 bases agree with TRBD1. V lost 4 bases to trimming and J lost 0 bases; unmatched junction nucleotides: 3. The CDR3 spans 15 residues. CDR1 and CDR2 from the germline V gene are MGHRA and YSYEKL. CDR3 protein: CASSPRQGSNQPQHF. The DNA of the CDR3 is TGCGCCAGCAGCCCGCGACAGGGTAGCAATCAGCCCCAGCATTTT.